This note documents a single T cell receptor beta chain sequence. The authors reverse transcribed 0.5 to 1 ug RNA with random hexamers. MiXCR, applied by TCRdb to the immunoSEQ multiplex PCR reads, yields one record per CDR3 protein. The table lists around 110,000 distinct CDR3 sequences, just over 95% of them singletons. This entry belongs to a study of CD8 T cells in Susac syndrome. At the level of the study: Intravenous immunoglobulin alone or corticosteroids were being given to patients with Susac syndrome at blood draw, unless they were therapy-naive.

The T cells that were sequenced for TCR beta were CD8+ and CD4+ cells from blood. The sequence was obtained from a human donor with Susac syndrome. The sample consisted of CD4+ T cells from PBMCs.

CDR3 amino acids: CSVGGMDSGYTF. The CDR3 DNA sequence: TGCAGCGTTGGGGGTATGGACTCTGGCTACACCTTC. This chain links TRBV29-1 with TRBJ1-2; D gene ambiguous. This CDR3 comprises 12 residues. The V end lost 4 bases, the J end lost 7 bases, and 13 bases lay between the germline ends. Per germline, CDR1 SQVTM and CDR2 ANQGSEA.